This is a list of T cell receptor beta chains from one sample in a study of blood T cell repertoires in COVID-19. Profiling relied on immunoSEQ multiplex PCR, and the TCRdb table lists in-frame clones only, not all of them. The table records more than 250,000 clones, 80% to 90% of them present only once. Sequenced: peripheral blood. These TCRs come from a man aged 50 or older with active or convalescent COVID-19. The CDR3 runs from the conserved cysteine through the conserved F or W. D genes are given only for firm matches. Clone size appears in some rows only: once, few, many, or a class for an expanded clone.

d_call,clone_size,v_call,j_call,cdr3_aa,cdr3_nt
NA,NA,TRBV30,TRBJ1-2,CAWSPGGGRGPNYGYTF,TGTGCCTGGAGCCCTGGGGGGGGCCGGGGTCCCAACTATGGCTACACCTTC
NA,NA,TRBV3-1/TRBV3-2,TRBJ2-5,CASSSQGSNQETQYF,TGTGCCAGCAGCTCACAGGGTAGTAATCAAGAGACCCAGTACTTC
NA,NA,TRBV7-8,TRBJ2-1,CASSPTDSYNEQFF,TGTGCCAGCAGCCCCACCGACAGCTACAATGAGCAGTTCTTC
TRBD1,NA,TRBV5-6,TRBJ2-5,CASSLGRTGGRETQYF,TGTGCCAGCAGCTTGGGCCGGACAGGGGGGCGAGAGACCCAGTACTTC
NA,NA,TRBV29-1,TRBJ2-7,CSASPATSSYEQYF,TGCAGCGCCTCCCCAGCGACTAGCTCCTACGAGCAGTACTTC
TRBD1,NA,TRBV18,TRBJ1-5,CASSSKGGGGNQPQHF,TGTGCCAGCTCGTCAAAAGGGGGCGGGGGCAATCAGCCCCAGCATTTT
TRBD1,NA,TRBV2,TRBJ2-7,CASEGGRVTGEQYF,TGTGCCAGCGAAGGGGGCAGGGTGACGGGCGAGCAGTACTTC
NA,NA,TRBV6-4,TRBJ1-6,CASRAGASYNSPLHF,TGTGCCAGCAGGGCAGGGGCCTCCTATAATTCACCCCTCCACTTT
TRBD1,NA,TRBV11-3,TRBJ2-3,CASGDRTSDTQYF,TGTGCCAGCGGGGACAGGACCTCAGATACGCAGTATTTT
TRBD1,NA,TRBV9,TRBJ2-1,CASSSRQGAYNEQFF,TGTGCCAGCAGCTCCCGACAGGGGGCCTACAATGAGCAGTTCTTC
NA,NA,TRBV6-5,TRBJ2-5,CASSYSPGVGETQYF,TGTGCCAGCAGTTACTCGCCGGGAGTCGGAGAGACCCAGTACTTC
TRBD1,NA,TRBV5-1,TRBJ2-7,CASSFGTGTYEQYF,TGCGCCAGCAGCTTCGGGACAGGGACCTACGAGCAGTACTTC
NA,NA,TRBV5-1,TRBJ2-7,CASSRSGGTYEQYF,TGCGCCAGCAGCCGTTCCGGGGGTACCTACGAGCAGTACTTC
NA,NA,TRBV28,TRBJ2-1,CASSPDITRDNEQFF,TGTGCCAGCAGTCCGGACATTACCAGGGACAATGAGCAGTTCTTC
TRBD1,NA,TRBV29-1,TRBJ2-3,CSVALGGADTQYF,TGCAGCGTTGCCCTAGGGGGCGCAGATACGCAGTATTTT
NA,NA,TRBV30,TRBJ1-5,CAWSEKSGIPISNQPQHF,TGTGCCTGGAGTGAAAAATCAGGGATCCCAATTAGCAATCAGCCCCAGCATTTT
TRBD2,NA,TRBV24-1,TRBJ2-1,CATSDPGLAGVDEQFF,TGTGCCACCAGTGATCCGGGACTAGCGGGAGTTGATGAGCAGTTCTTC
TRBD1,NA,TRBV3-1/TRBV3-2,TRBJ2-2,CASSFQGADTGELFF,TGTGCCAGCAGTTTCCAGGGGGCCGACACCGGGGAGCTGTTTTTT
NA,NA,TRBV30,TRBJ2-5,CAWSRGARGGEIQYF,TGTGCCTGGAGTCGGGGGGCCAGGGGAGGAGAGATCCAGTACTTC
NA,NA,TRBV6-7,TRBJ1-2,CASTKKEGYTF,TGTGCCAGCACAAAGAAAGAGGGCTACACCTTC
TRBD2,NA,TRBV11-3,TRBJ2-1,CASSLDPASGGRDEQFF,TGTGCCAGCAGCTTAGATCCGGCTAGCGGGGGGCGGGATGAGCAGTTCTTC
TRBD2,NA,TRBV5-8,TRBJ2-1,CASSLVPTSGGNNEQFF,TGTGCCAGCAGCTTGGTCCCAACTAGCGGGGGCAACAATGAGCAGTTCTTC
NA,once,TRBV6-1,TRBJ1-4,CATRRGEEKLFF,TGTGCCACCCGGCGGGGTGAGGAAAAACTGTTTTTT
TRBD1,NA,TRBV19,TRBJ2-1,CASSQDRGRSNNEQFF,TGTGCCAGTAGTCAAGACAGGGGGCGTTCCAACAATGAGCAGTTCTTC
TRBD1,NA,TRBV4-2,TRBJ1-5,CASSHLGQGGNQPQHF,TGTGCCAGCAGCCACCTGGGACAGGGCGGCAATCAGCCCCAGCATTTT
TRBD1,NA,TRBV15,TRBJ2-2,CATSSDRDSTSNTGELFF,TGTGCCACCAGCAGTGACCGGGACAGCACTTCGAACACCGGGGAGCTGTTTTTT
NA,once,TRBV24-1,TRBJ2-7,CATSDGASYEQYF,TGTGCCACCAGTGATGGGGCCAGCTACGAGCAGTACTTC
NA,NA,TRBV24-1,TRBJ2-1,CATSEPKGRGGDEQFF,TGTGCCACCAGTGAACCCAAAGGCCGGGGAGGCGATGAGCAGTTCTTC